Each of the 27 T cell receptor beta chains below was sequenced from the same sample in a study of T-cell reconstitution after alpha-beta-depleted transplantation in children. The authors prepared the TCRbeta library with unique molecular identifiers. TCRdb re-called the PCR reads through MiXCR, storing one row per CDR3 protein. The sample records a few hundred thousand distinct CDR3 sequences, over 25% being singletons. Here the sequenced sample was PBMCs, taken before TCRalphabeta/CD19-depleted stem cell transplant. These TCRs come from a boy less than two years old with Wiskott-Aldrich syndrome, due to receive a stem cell transplant.

This rearrangement joins TRBV7-9 to TRBJ1-4; 8 nucleotides align to TRBD1. Germline V lookup: CDR1 SEHNR, CDR2 FQNEAQ (reference sequence). The CDR3 extends over 14 amino acids. Trimming removed 1 base from V and 10 bases from J; junction bases left unmatched: 5. The CDR3 is CASSLGQGSVKLFF. For the CDR3, the DNA is TGTGCCAGCAGCTTAGGACAGGGGAGTGTAAAACTGTTTTTT.

The rearrangement uses TRBV5-5 and TRBJ1-3; possibly TRBD1 for D (6 bases). V was shortened by 1 base and J by 7 bases, with 9 bases between the two germline ends. Germline values: CDR1 SGHKS, CDR2 YYEKEE (reference sequence). The CDR3 spans 13 residues. The CDR3 reads CASSLSGANTIYF. The CDR3 nucleotides read TGTGCCAGCAGCTTGTCAGGGGCGAACACCATATATTTT.

This clonotype has a handful of counts. The rearrangement uses TRBV16 and TRBJ1-1; 10 nucleotides align to TRBD1. J gave up 8 bases and V 3 bases, and 6 bases lay outside the gene matches. Germline V gene data show CDR1 as KGHSY and CDR2 as FQNENV. The length of the CDR3 is 14 residues. The DNA for the CDR3 is TGTGCCAGCAGCCAGGGGACAGGGGAGGCGGAAGCTTTCTTT. Encoded protein: CASSQGTGEAEAFF.

This clonotype has a handful of counts. The chain is built from TRBV4-1 and TRBJ2-1, with TRBD2 identical over 9 bases. Germline CDR1 and CDR2: MGHRA and YSYEKL. The CDR3 spans 14 residues. The ends lost 1 base at V and 5 bases at J; junction bases unmatched: 0. The CDR3 loop is CASSQASGDNEQFF. CDR3 sequence (DNA): TGCGCCAGCAGCCAAGCTAGCGGGGACAATGAGCAGTTCTTC.

The chain has TRBV3-1 and TRBJ1-5; no firm D call. The CDR3 covers 13 residues. In germline, CDR1 is LGHDT, CDR2 YNNKEL (reference sequence). Between the trimmed V and J ends, which lost 1 base and 3 bases, there was a span of 4 bases. CDR3 DNA: TGTGCCAGCAGCCAAGCTGACAATCAGCCCCAGCATTTT. Its protein is CASSQADNQPQHF.

The chain uses TRBV20-1 and TRBJ2-1; TRBD1 is a possible D gene (5 bases). Looked up from germline, CDR1 is DFQATT and CDR2 is SNEGSKA (reference sequence). V lost 3 bases and J 0 bases, leaving 12 bases between the germline ends. This CDR3 has 15 amino acids. The CDR3 bases are TGCAGTGCTAGTTGGGTGGGGCGCTCCTACAATGAGCAGTTCTTC. Protein sequence: CSASWVGRSYNEQFF.

This clonotype was observed a handful of times. The CDR3, as DNA: TGCAGTGCTAGATGGGACAGGGCCCCCGAGCAGTACTTC. It specifies CSARWDRAPEQYF. This rearrangement joins TRBV20-1 to TRBJ2-7, with 9 bases aligning to TRBD1. Germline CDR1 is DFQATT and CDR2 is SNEGSKA (reference sequence). The V gene end was trimmed by 2 bases and the J gene end by 6 bases; junction bases not matched to a gene: 5. CDR3 size: 13 residues.

The V gene is TRBV15, the J gene TRBJ2-3; 10 bases agree with TRBD1. Per the germline V gene, CDR1 is LNHNV and CDR2 is YYDKDF (reference sequence). V gave up 0 bases and J gave up 3 bases; unmatched junction bases: 9. This CDR3 comprises 18 residues. CDR3 coding DNA: TGTGCCACCAGCAGAGATGTGACAGGGGGCGCCGGTACAGATACGCAGTATTTT. This codes for CATSRDVTGGAGTDTQYF.

This clonotype was detected a few times. Here the CDR3 DNA reads TGCGCCAGCAGCTCTACCGGGACTAGAAATGAGCAGTTCTTC. As protein: CASSSTGTRNEQFF. This chain joins TRBV5-1 and TRBJ2-1; 8 nucleotides align to TRBD2. Germline CDR1 and CDR2: SGHRS and YFSETQ. CDR3 length: 14 residues. J lost 7 bases, V lost 3 bases, and 6 bases had no gene match.

This clonotype was recorded a few times. The genes are TRBV4-2 and TRBJ2-7, with a possible D match to TRBD2 (5 bases). V dropped 1 base and J dropped 6 bases, with 13 bases sitting between them. Looked up from germline, CDR1 is LGHNA and CDR2 is YNFKEQ. The CDR3 has 14 residues. DNA for the CDR3: TGTGCCAGCAGCCAAGGTCTAGCTCTCCTCGAGCAGTACTTC. Protein product: CASSQGLALLEQYF.

The table lists this clonotype with a few counts. V gene TRBV7-6 combines with J gene TRBJ2-1; 9 bases line up with TRBD2. The CDR3 is 14 residues long. V gave up 5 bases and J gave up 4 bases; unmatched junction bases: 3. Germline CDR1 is SGHVS and CDR2 is FNYEAQ. CDR3 DNA: TGTGCCAGCAGCGGGACTAGCCGTTACAATGAGCAGTTCTTC. As protein: CASSGTSRYNEQFF.

The chain carries TRBV4-2 and TRBJ2-3; D not resolved. Trimming left V 0 bases short and J 3 bases short, with 10 bases between. The CDR3 sequence is 15 residues long. Per germline, CDR1 LGHNA and CDR2 YNFKEQ. CDR3 sequence (DNA): TGTGCCAGCAGCCAAGATCGGCCAGAAACAGATACGCAGTATTTT. Translated, it gives CASSQDRPETDTQYF.

This clonotype has a handful of counts. The rearrangement joins TRBV6-5 to TRBJ2-1; TRBD2 is a possible D gene (6 bases). Trimming took off 2 bases at V and 6 bases at J, with 11 bases between the two ends. Germline CDR1 reads MNHEY; CDR2 reads SVGAGI. The CDR3 loop spans 14 amino acids. DNA of the CDR3: TGTGCCAGCAGTTACCGTCTAGCGTCCAATGAGCAGTTCTTC. It translates to CASSYRLASNEQFF.

The rearrangement links TRBV5-1 to TRBJ1-1; the match to TRBD1 covers 10 bases. Per the germline V gene, CDR1 is SGHRS and CDR2 is YFSETQ. V gave up 0 bases and J gave up 4 bases; unmatched junction bases: 6. This CDR3 is built from 16 residues. CDR3 in DNA: TGCGCCAGCAGCTTGGGGGGGACAGGGGTGGGCACTGAAGCTTTCTTT. Translated, it gives CASSLGGTGVGTEAFF. The full variable domain, its missing parts supplied by reference TRBV5-1 and TRBJ1-1, is KAGVTQTPRYLIKTRGQQVTLSCSPISGHRSVSWYQQTPGQGLQFLFEYFSETQRNKGNFPGRFSGRQFSNSRSEMNVSTLELGDSALYLCASSLGGTGVGTEAFFGQGTRLTVV.

The rearrangement joins TRBV7-9 to TRBJ2-5; 9 nucleotides align to TRBD1. Germline CDR1 reads SEHNR; CDR2 reads FQNEAQ (reference sequence). The trim removed 4 bases at V and 7 bases at J, leaving 7 bases unmatched. The CDR3 runs to 14 residues. The CDR3 DNA is TGTGCCAGCAGCTCAAGGACAGGGGACGGGACCCAGTACTTC. This gives the protein CASSSRTGDGTQYF.

This clonotype was picked up a small number of times. The chain recombines TRBV7-6 with TRBJ1-1, with 11 positions matching TRBD1. CDR3 length equals 15 residues. Germline trimming cut 1 base from V and 4 bases from J; bases unmatched to any gene: 2. Germline assignment: CDR1 SGHVS and CDR2 FNYEAQ. The CDR3 here is CASSLGTGGSTEAFF. CDR3 DNA: TGTGCCAGCAGCTTAGGGACAGGGGGCTCCACTGAAGCTTTCTTT.

This clonotype was counted a single time. This chain uses TRBV20-1 with TRBJ1-2; no definite D call. V lost 2 bases and J 2 bases, leaving 9 bases between the germline ends. This CDR3 is built from 13 residues. In germline, CDR1 is DFQATT, CDR2 SNEGSKA (reference sequence). CDR3 in amino acids: CSARPGMNYGYTF. CDR3 nucleotide sequence: TGCAGTGCTAGACCAGGAATGAACTATGGCTACACCTTC.

The DNA of the CDR3 is TGTGCCAGCAGTCACAAACCCTACGAGCAGTACTTC. Translating gives CASSHKPYEQYF. V gene TRBV7-2 combines with J gene TRBJ2-7, with D uncertain. From germline, CDR1 is SGHTA and CDR2 FQGNSA. V was cut by 6 bases and J by 2 bases, with 8 bases left in between. The CDR3 covers 12 residues.

The chain employs TRBV7-8 and TRBJ2-1; a weak D match, TRBD2 (6 bases). This CDR3 contains 16 residues. V was clipped by 0 bases and J by 4 bases, with 13 bases between them. Germline V CDR1 and CDR2: SGHVS, FQNEAQ. The CDR3 loop is CASSLARASAYNEQFF. The CDR3 nucleotides read TGTGCCAGCAGCTTAGCGCGGGCTAGCGCATACAATGAGCAGTTCTTC.

This clonotype has just a few counts. This chain connects TRBV21-1 to TRBJ2-1; the table names TRBD1, a call not compared with the DNA. TRBV21-1 is designated a pseudogene. This CDR3 is 21 amino acids long. The chain's CDR3 is CASVWRAPIPNRGGSYNEQFF. The CDR3 DNA reads as TGTGCCAGCGTCTGGCGGGCCCCAATCCCTAACAGGGGGGGATCCTACAATGAGCAGTTCTTC.

The rearrangement links TRBV14 to TRBJ1-2; D gene ambiguous. V lost 4 bases to trimming and J lost 2 bases, with 11 bases between them. Germline CDR1 and CDR2: SGHDN and FVKESK. The CDR3 has 14 residues. The CDR3 loop reads CASSPRWLNYGYTF. The CDR3 DNA sequence: TGTGCCAGCAGCCCCCGATGGCTGAACTATGGCTACACCTTC.

This clonotype was observed a handful of times. The chain employs TRBV9 and TRBJ2-1, with 7 bases aligning to TRBD2. V was clipped by 1 base and J by 3 bases; unmatched bases: 7. Germline CDR1 is SGDLS and CDR2 is YYNGEE. CDR3 length: 16 amino acids. The CDR3, as DNA: TGTGCCAGCAGCGTATCTAGCGGACATCGCTACAATGAGCAGTTCTTC. Translated, it gives CASSVSSGHRYNEQFF.

The CDR3 loop is CASSIRALRGYTDTQYF. CDR3 nucleotides: TGTGCCAGCAGCATCCGGGCACTCCGCGGATACACAGATACGCAGTATTTT. V gene TRBV11-2 combines with J gene TRBJ2-3, with no clear D. This CDR3 has 17 residues. Trimming removed 5 bases at V and 2 bases at J, with 20 bases between. Germline CDR1 and CDR2: SGHAT and FQNNGV.

In this sample, this clonotype turned up a few times. V gene TRBV24-1 combines with J gene TRBJ1-5; D possibly corresponds to TRBD1 (6 bases). Germline CDR1 KGHDR, CDR2 SFDVKD. V was shortened by 3 bases and J by 7 bases, with 12 bases between the two germline ends. CDR3 length: 14 residues. CDR3: CATSDKGGRQPQHF. The CDR3 DNA reads as TGTGCCACCAGTGATAAGGGGGGCCGGCAGCCCCAGCATTTT.

There are many counts of this clonotype. This chain uses TRBV5-5 with TRBJ2-2; D not certain. V was shortened by 0 bases and J by 0 bases, with 6 bases between the two germline ends. CDR1 and CDR2 from the germline V gene are SGHKS and YYEKEE (reference sequence). This CDR3 is built from 15 residues. The CDR3: CASSLGLPNTGELFF. CDR3 coding DNA: TGTGCCAGCAGCTTGGGCCTACCGAACACCGGGGAGCTGTTTTTT.

The chain is built from TRBV15 and TRBJ1-5, with D unresolved. The germline CDR1 and CDR2 sequences are LNHNV and YYDKDF (reference sequence). V was cut by 0 bases and J by 0 bases, with 18 bases left in between. The CDR3 is 19 amino acids. CDR3: CATSRETAGFMDSNQPQHF. The DNA for the CDR3 is TGTGCCACCAGCAGAGAGACGGCGGGGTTTATGGATAGCAATCAGCCCCAGCATTTT.

This chain uses TRBV24-1 with TRBJ1-1; tentative D call: TRBD1 (5 bases). Between the trimmed V and J ends, which lost 9 bases and 4 bases, there was a span of 17 bases. The CDR3 runs to 14 residues. In germline, CDR1 is KGHDR, CDR2 SFDVKD. Here the CDR3 reads CATFLSQGATEAFF. The CDR3 bases are TGTGCCACCTTCCTCTCCCAGGGCGCCACTGAAGCTTTCTTT.